Sequencing of this T cell receptor (beta chain) was carried out in a study of CD4 and CD8 cells across lung adenocarcinoma regions. The CDR3 covers 15 residues. The germline V and J ends were trimmed by 2 bases and 3 bases, with 10 bases remaining between them. Germline V gene data show CDR1 as MNHEY and CDR2 as SVGAGI. In this sample, this clonotype turned up a few times. Donors had localized lung adenocarcinoma, a non-small cell lung cancer. TCRdb fed the PCR reads into MiXCR, producing one record per CDR3 protein. This sample has some 5,000 distinct CDR3 sequences, with around 62% found just once. This sequence joins TRBV6-5 and TRBJ2-2, with D possibly called TRBD1 or TRBD2 (5 bases each). This clonotype was obtained from a female donor with lung adenocarcinoma. The CD4 and CD8 labels of this study may be unreliable. Material: CD4+ T cells from the center of a lung tumor. The CDR3 coding sequence is TGTGCCAGCAGTTACGTAAGGGGACACACCGGGGAGCTGTTTTTT. It is translated as CASSYVRGHTGELFF.